This TCR beta chain emerged from a study of blood T cell repertoires in COVID-19. Overall study: T cells, B-cell-depleted T cells, or PBMCs supplied cDNA or gDNA.

This CDR3 spans 16 amino acids. Germline loops: CDR1 SGHAT, CDR2 FQNNGV. Trimming took off 4 bases at V and 3 bases at J, with 18 bases between the two ends. The repertoire was sequenced with immunoSEQ multiplex PCR; TCRdb's copy has only in-frame clones and lacks some. This sample has under 200,000 clones, with over 70% found just once. This clone came up once. Participants spanned ages about 18 to 100 years and resided in about 24 US areas. The chain joins TRBV11-2 to TRBJ1-2; D gene unclear. What was sequenced was PBMCs or T cells enriched from blood (not recorded which). The origin of this receptor is a man in his forties or fifties who had recovered from COVID-19. As DNA, the CDR3 is TGTGCCAGCAGCTCCCTTTACCCGGAAGGAGACTATGGCTACACCTTC. Encoded protein: CASSSLYPEGDYGYTF.